A selection of T cell receptor beta chains follows, all from one sample in a study of PD-L1 blockade in urothelial cancer. Libraries were prepared by immunoSEQ multiplex PCR; TCRdb keeps only in-frame clonotypes and omits some of them. The data contain more than 90,000 clones, about nine tenths of them singletons. This specimen was PBMCs, taken around atezolizumab (anti-PD-L1) treatment. Receptors were obtained from a man aged 55 to 69 with urothelial cancer. Each CDR3 is given with its conserved first and last residue. The order of the fields is V gene, D gene, J gene, clone size, CDR3 DNA, CDR3 protein. A D gene is named only where the DNA matches it firmly. Size is stated for part of the rows, as once, few or many counts, or as a class when the clone is expanded.

>TRBV15|.|TRBJ2-2|.
TGTGCCACCAGCAGAGGGGGGGGGCTGAACACCGGGGAGCTGTTTTTT
CATSRGGGLNTGELFF
>TRBV29-1|.|TRBJ2-7|.
TGCAGCGCCCTAGCACAGACTTACGAGCAGTACTTC
CSALAQTYEQYF
>TRBV19|.|TRBJ1-5|few
TGTGCCAGTAGTCCCCAGGGGACCAATCAGCCCCAGCATTTT
CASSPQGTNQPQHF
>TRBV6-6|.|TRBJ1-3|.
TGTGCCAGCAGTTACGGGCGGGGCTCTGGAAACACCATATATTTT
CASSYGRGSGNTIYF
>TRBV23-1|.|TRBJ1-2|.
TGCGCCAGCACCCTCACACGGGACGGGGGGACCTATGGCTACACCTTC
CASTLTRDGGTYGYTF
>TRBV6-5|.|TRBJ2-5|.
TGTGCCAGCAAACCCGAGGGACTTTTACCCCATCGAGGGTACTTC
CASKPEGLLPHRGYF
>TRBV4-2|.|TRBJ1-1|.
TGTGCCAGCAGCCAAGTAACGGGGAAGAACACTGAAGCTTTCTTT
CASSQVTGKNTEAFF
>TRBV28|TRBD1|TRBJ2-7|.
TGTGCCAGCAGTTTTCCGGGGGACAGGGCAAACTATCGCTACGAGCAGTACTTC
CASSFPGDRANYRYEQYF
>TRBV5-1|.|TRBJ2-5|.
TGCGCCAGCAGCATTGGACAACAAGAGACCCAGTACTTC
CASSIGQQETQYF
>TRBV5-4|.|TRBJ2-7|.
TGTGCCAGCAGCTTGTCAGGGGCCTACGAGCAGTACTTC
CASSLSGAYEQYF
>TRBV9|.|TRBJ2-3|.
TGTGCCAGCAGCGTAGCCCGGTTCCGTTCAGGAGATACGCAGTATTTT
CASSVARFRSGDTQYF
>TRBV10-3|.|TRBJ2-2|.
TGTGCCATCAGTGCCCTCGGGGAGGCTAAAGGTCGGACCGGGGAGCTGTTTTTT
CAISALGEAKGRTGELFF
>TRBV11-2|TRBD1|TRBJ2-7|.
TGTGCCAGCAGCTTCGGAAGGGGGCCGACCTACGAGCAGTACTTC
CASSFGRGPTYEQYF
>TRBV28|TRBD2|TRBJ2-7|.
TGTGCCAGCAGTTTCAGACTAGCGGGTGGGTACGAGCAGTACTTC
CASSFRLAGGYEQYF
>TRBV2|.|TRBJ2-7|.
TGTGCCAGCAGAGGTGCCCAGGCATCCTACGAGCAGTACTTC
CASRGAQASYEQYF
>TRBV19|TRBD1|TRBJ2-1|.
TGTGCCAGTAGCTGGACAGGCAATGAGCAGTTCTTC
CASSWTGNEQFF
>TRBV5-6|.|TRBJ2-1|.
TGTGCCAGCAGCTTGGACAGGGCATGGGAAAATGAGCAGTTCTTC
CASSLDRAWENEQFF
>TRBV9|.|TRBJ1-1|.
TGTGCCAGCAGCTCAGAGGGGACTCCTAACACTGAAGCTTTCTTT
CASSSEGTPNTEAFF
>TRBV5-1|TRBD2|TRBJ2-7|few
TGCGCCAGCAGCGCTTTAGGGACTAGCGGCTCCTACGAGCAGTACTTC
CASSALGTSGSYEQYF
>TRBV27|TRBD1|TRBJ2-7|.
TGTGCCAGCAGCCGAACGAGGACAGGGCTAAAGGACTACGAGCAGTACTTC
CASSRTRTGLKDYEQYF
>TRBV15|.|TRBJ2-5|.
TGTGCCACCAGCAGAGATTACGGGGTTGGAGAGACCCAGTACTTC
CATSRDYGVGETQYF
>TRBV28|TRBD1|TRBJ1-2|.
TGTGCCAGCAGTTTGCCCCAGGGGGTCCCCTATGGCTACACCTTC
CASSLPQGVPYGYTF
>TRBV30|TRBD1|TRBJ1-2|once
TGTGCCTGGAGTTCCCGACAGGGACGAGGCTACACCTTC
CAWSSRQGRGYTF
>TRBV5-4|TRBD1|TRBJ2-1|.
TGTGCCAGCAGTTCAGGGGGTGCGGCATACAATGAGCAGTTCTTC
CASSSGGAAYNEQFF
>TRBV18|TRBD1|TRBJ1-3|.
TGTGCCAGCTCACCACTGGGACAGGTAGACACCATATATTTT
CASSPLGQVDTIYF
>TRBV7-2|.|TRBJ2-5|.
TGTGCCAGCAGAGCGACGAGGGGGCAAGAGACCCAGTACTTC
CASRATRGQETQYF
>TRBV7-9|.|TRBJ2-1|once
TGTGCCAGCAGCTTAACCGGGATCTACAATGAGCAGTTCTTC
CASSLTGIYNEQFF
>TRBV4-2|.|TRBJ1-2|once
TGTGCCAGCAGCCAAGATCAGGAGACAGGTGCTAACTATGGCTACACCTTC
CASSQDQETGANYGYTF
>TRBV5-4|.|TRBJ2-2|.
TGTGCCAGCAGCTTGGCAGGGTCACCATCCCCCGGGGAGCTGTTTTTT
CASSLAGSPSPGELFF
>TRBV9|.|TRBJ1-3|.
TGTGCCAGCAGCGCCACTTACTCTGGAAACACCATATATTTT
CASSATYSGNTIYF
>TRBV9|.|TRBJ1-6|few
TGTGCCAGCAGCGCTGTTTTGAATTCACCCCTCCACTTT
CASSAVLNSPLHF
>TRBV21-1|.|TRBJ2-1|.
TGTGCCAGCAGCAAAGGGAACCCGGGAGGGCCATATGAGCAGTTCTTC
CASSKGNPGGPYEQFF
>TRBV2|.|TRBJ2-6|.
TGTGCCAGCAGTGAGACAGTCTCTGGGGCCAACGTCCTGACTTTC
CASSETVSGANVLTF
>TRBV7-3|TRBD1|TRBJ2-7|.
TGTGCCAGCAGCTTAGGGACAGGGGGTCGCTACGAGCAGTACTTC
CASSLGTGGRYEQYF
>TRBV5-4|TRBD1|TRBJ2-5|.
TGTGCCAGCAGCGTGGACAGGGGGCGCTTTCAAGAGACCCAGTACTTC
CASSVDRGRFQETQYF
>TRBV6-4|.|TRBJ2-2|.
TGTGCCAGCAGTGAACAGGCGAACACCGGGGAGCTGTTTTTT
CASSEQANTGELFF
>TRBV6-5|TRBD2|TRBJ2-1|.
TGTGCCAGCAGTTCCCCCGGGACTAGCGGGGTTGAGCAGTTCTTC
CASSSPGTSGVEQFF
>TRBV7-2|TRBD1|TRBJ1-1|.
TGTGCCAGCAGCTTATCAGGGGGAAAAGCTTTCTTT
CASSLSGGKAFF
>TRBV11-1|.|TRBJ1-4|.
TGTGCCAGCAGCTTAGACGACTACGGAGAAAAACTGTTTTTT
CASSLDDYGEKLFF
>TRBV6-6|TRBD1|TRBJ2-7|.
TGTGCCAGCAGTTACTCGAAACAGGGGTATGACGAGCAGTACTTC
CASSYSKQGYDEQYF
>TRBV5-1|.|TRBJ2-1|.
TGCGCCAGCAGCTTGGCGGGAGCCCCCAATGAGCAGTTCTTC
CASSLAGAPNEQFF
>TRBV7-8|TRBD2|TRBJ2-7|.
TGTGCCACGCGCCGGCGGCTAGCGGGGGGCGAGCAGTACTTC
CATRRRLAGGEQYF
>TRBV18|TRBD1|TRBJ1-4|once
TGTGCCAGCTCACCTGGGGACAGGGGGTATGAAAAACTGTTTTTT
CASSPGDRGYEKLFF
>TRBV4-3|TRBD1|TRBJ2-1|.
TGCGCCAGCAGCCAGACAGGGAAAGGGACCTACAATGAGCAGTTCTTC
CASSQTGKGTYNEQFF
>TRBV14|TRBD1|TRBJ2-2|.
TGTGCCAGCAGCCAACCGGGACAGGGGATCGCCGGGGAGCTGTTTTTT
CASSQPGQGIAGELFF
>TRBV28|.|TRBJ1-1|.
TGTGCCAGCAGTCTCAGTACAGGGCACACTGAAGCTTTCTTT
CASSLSTGHTEAFF
>TRBV6-5|TRBD1|TRBJ1-6|.
TGTGCCAGCAGTTACGGAAGACAGGGTGGGGATTCACCCCTCCACTTT
CASSYGRQGGDSPLHF
>TRBV6-1|.|TRBJ2-1|.
TGTGCAGGGAGCTCCTACAATGAGCAGTTCTTC
CAGSSYNEQFF
>TRBV6-4|.|TRBJ2-6|.
TGTGCCAGCAAAAACCCTGGGGCCAACATCCTGACTTTC
CASKNPGANILTF
>TRBV7-2|TRBD1|TRBJ1-2|few
TGTGCCAGCAGGAGCGGGACAGGGGATGGCTATGGCTACACCTTC
CASRSGTGDGYGYTF
>TRBV7-9|.|TRBJ1-2|.
TGTGCCAGCAGCCCGACATTGGCAAGGGGCTACACCTTC
CASSPTLARGYTF
>TRBV9|TRBD2|TRBJ2-7|few
TGTGCCAGCAGCCCCGGTAGCGGGAGGGCCTACGAGCAGTACTTC
CASSPGSGRAYEQYF
>TRBV7-2|.|TRBJ2-5|.
TGTGCCAGCAGCTTAGCAGGCGGGAAAAACCAAGAGACCCAGTACTTC
CASSLAGGKNQETQYF
>TRBV5-1|TRBD2|TRBJ2-7|.
TGCGCCAGCAGCCCCGGGCGGGGGGTCTTCTACGAGCAGTACTTC
CASSPGRGVFYEQYF
>TRBV27|.|TRBJ2-7|.
TGTGCCAGCAGTCTCACAGGGAACGAGCAGTACTTC
CASSLTGNEQYF